This TCR beta chain was found in a study of cytomegalovirus exposure and HLA in healthy donors. The CDR3 has 15 amino acids. V was pared by 3 bases and J by 6 bases, with 6 bases of the junction left unmatched. CDR1 is SGHDT and CDR2 is YYEEEE in the germline V gene. 13 Jbeta primers and 60 Vbeta primers were used for the PCR. Measured with immunoSEQ multiplex PCR; TCRdb has only the in-frame clones, and not every one. The top ten hold around 6.6% of the sample, which has about 160,000 clones, around 79% seen once. The sequenced sample was PBMCs. This receptor was identified in a man aged 50-60 years in good health and CMV-seropositive. The gene calls are TRBV5-6 and TRBJ2-3; 11 bases fit TRBD2. CDR3 residues: CASSSLAGGGDTQYF. The CDR3 region has the DNA TGTGCCAGCAGCTCGCTAGCGGGAGGAGGGGATACGCAGTATTTT.